Listed below are T cell receptor beta chains from one sample, sequenced in a study of T cell responses to AZD1222 COVID-19 vaccine. Method: immunoSEQ multiplex PCR; TCRdb's copy keeps in-frame clones and lacks some. The table has some 80,000 clones, 60% to 85% seen once. Sequencing used peripheral blood, obtained 28 days after the second dose of the MenACWY control vaccine. These receptors originate from an adult who received the MenACWY meningococcal vaccine as a control. The CDR3 runs from the conserved cysteine through the conserved F or W. Each record gives: V gene, clone size, J gene, CDR3 protein. Size is omitted from some rows. Given values are once, few, many or a class for expanded clones.

V gene: TRBV13; clone size: few; J gene: TRBJ2-1; CDR3 protein: CASSLEGGAVNNEQFF
V gene: TRBV5-8; clone size: NA; J gene: TRBJ2-1; CDR3 protein: CASSYMGLAGLGAYNEQFF
V gene: TRBV13; clone size: NA; J gene: TRBJ2-2; CDR3 protein: CASSLNGGNTGELFF
V gene: TRBV7-2; clone size: NA; J gene: TRBJ1-1; CDR3 protein: CASSPRTVNTEAFF
V gene: TRBV11-2; clone size: NA; J gene: TRBJ2-7; CDR3 protein: CASSSMAGYYEQYF
V gene: TRBV28; clone size: NA; J gene: TRBJ1-1; CDR3 protein: CASSLSGVKDTEAFF
V gene: TRBV4-2; clone size: NA; J gene: TRBJ1-1; CDR3 protein: CASSQVVSGTEAFF
V gene: TRBV6-4; clone size: NA; J gene: TRBJ1-1; CDR3 protein: CASSDSKVGGGVVNTEAFF
V gene: TRBV7-2; clone size: NA; J gene: TRBJ1-2; CDR3 protein: CASSSRPAINYGYTF
V gene: TRBV5-5; clone size: NA; J gene: TRBJ2-7; CDR3 protein: CASALAISYEQYF
V gene: TRBV10-3; clone size: once; J gene: TRBJ2-7; CDR3 protein: CAIKPASYEQYF
V gene: TRBV4-3; clone size: NA; J gene: TRBJ2-1; CDR3 protein: CASSDAHGSYNEQFF
V gene: TRBV5-4; clone size: NA; J gene: TRBJ1-1; CDR3 protein: CASSLPNTEAFF
V gene: TRBV5-1; clone size: NA; J gene: TRBJ2-3; CDR3 protein: CASSLSGGGDTQYF
V gene: TRBV19; clone size: NA; J gene: TRBJ2-3; CDR3 protein: CASSRRGTDTQYF
V gene: TRBV7-2; clone size: NA; J gene: TRBJ2-5; CDR3 protein: CASSLGNRNQETQYF
V gene: TRBV25-1; clone size: NA; J gene: TRBJ2-5; CDR3 protein: CASSAAVGQETQYF
V gene: TRBV7-9; clone size: NA; J gene: TRBJ2-1; CDR3 protein: CASSLVQTGLVSYNEQFF
V gene: TRBV7-9; clone size: NA; J gene: TRBJ1-6; CDR3 protein: CASSLEGDNSPLHF
V gene: TRBV27; clone size: few; J gene: TRBJ2-3; CDR3 protein: CASSLGRNTDTQYF
V gene: TRBV28; clone size: NA; J gene: TRBJ2-7; CDR3 protein: CASRGLAGSSYEQYF
V gene: TRBV19; clone size: NA; J gene: TRBJ1-4; CDR3 protein: CASRQGPREKLFF
V gene: TRBV13; clone size: NA; J gene: TRBJ1-2; CDR3 protein: CASRQFGTQNRYGYTF
V gene: TRBV5-1; clone size: NA; J gene: TRBJ1-3; CDR3 protein: CASSLGQGYGNTIYF
V gene: TRBV5-1; clone size: NA; J gene: TRBJ2-3; CDR3 protein: CASSPQRGQLTDTQYF
V gene: TRBV30; clone size: few; J gene: TRBJ1-6; CDR3 protein: CAWGRTLSPLHF
V gene: TRBV7-9; clone size: NA; J gene: TRBJ1-6; CDR3 protein: CASSLAGGPNSPLHF
V gene: TRBV7-8; clone size: NA; J gene: TRBJ2-7; CDR3 protein: CASSLLGLAGGEQYF
V gene: TRBV12-3/TRBV12-4; clone size: NA; J gene: TRBJ1-6; CDR3 protein: CASRGGYNSPLHF
V gene: TRBV4-2; clone size: NA; J gene: TRBJ1-3; CDR3 protein: CASSQDSLGGYGNTIYF
V gene: TRBV15; clone size: once; J gene: TRBJ2-7; CDR3 protein: CATSGDLGDTWKDRSSYEQYF
V gene: TRBV5-1; clone size: NA; J gene: TRBJ2-2; CDR3 protein: CASSLAGTGELFF
V gene: TRBV4-2; clone size: NA; J gene: TRBJ2-7; CDR3 protein: CASSLTGTTGFEQYF